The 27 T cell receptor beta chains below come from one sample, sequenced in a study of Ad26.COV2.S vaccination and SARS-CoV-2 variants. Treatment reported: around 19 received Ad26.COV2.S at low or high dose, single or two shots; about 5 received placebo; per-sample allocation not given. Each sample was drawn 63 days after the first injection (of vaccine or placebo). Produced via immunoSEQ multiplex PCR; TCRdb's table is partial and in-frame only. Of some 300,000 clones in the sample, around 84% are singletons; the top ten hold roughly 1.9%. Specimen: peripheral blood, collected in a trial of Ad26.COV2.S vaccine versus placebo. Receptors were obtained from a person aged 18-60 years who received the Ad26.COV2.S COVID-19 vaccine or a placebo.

CDR3 DNA: TGTGCCAGCAGTCAAAGACTAGGGTCCTACAATGAGCAGTTCTTC. Protein product: CASSQRLGSYNEQFF. V gene TRBV6-2 or TRBV6-3 combines with J gene TRBJ2-1; the D gene is possibly TRBD2 (6 bases). V was pared by 5 bases and J by 1 base, with 12 bases between. CDR3 size: 15 residues. In germline, CDR1 is MNHEY, CDR2 SVGEGT.

The CDR3 nucleotides read TGTGCCAGCAGTTATCAGCAAGAGTATTCACCCCTCCACTTT. Translating gives CASSYQQEYSPLHF. V is TRBV6-2 or TRBV6-3 and J is TRBJ1-6; no firm D call. This CDR3 has 14 residues. Looked up from germline, CDR1 is MNHEY and CDR2 is SVGEGT. Deletions cut 3 bases from V and 8 bases from J, with 11 bases between.

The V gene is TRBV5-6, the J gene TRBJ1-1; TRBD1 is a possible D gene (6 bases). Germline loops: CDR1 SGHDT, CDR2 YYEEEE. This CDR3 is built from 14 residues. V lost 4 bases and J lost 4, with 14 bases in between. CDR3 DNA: TGTGCCAGCAGCCCCTGGGGGGGGCTCACTGAAGCTTTCTTT. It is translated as CASSPWGGLTEAFF.

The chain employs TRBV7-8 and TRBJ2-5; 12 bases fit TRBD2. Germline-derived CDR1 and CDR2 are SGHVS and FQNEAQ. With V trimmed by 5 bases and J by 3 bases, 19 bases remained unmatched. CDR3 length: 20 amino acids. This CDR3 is CASSRGLAGLAGRTEETQYF. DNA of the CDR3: TGTGCCAGCAGCCGCGGACTAGCGGGACTGGCCGGGAGGACTGAAGAGACCCAGTACTTC.

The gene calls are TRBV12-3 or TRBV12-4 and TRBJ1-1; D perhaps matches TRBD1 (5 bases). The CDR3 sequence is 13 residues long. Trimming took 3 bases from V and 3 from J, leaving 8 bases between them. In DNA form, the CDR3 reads TGTGCCAGCAGTTTTTCGGGGGACACTGAAGCTTTCTTT. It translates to CASSFSGDTEAFF.

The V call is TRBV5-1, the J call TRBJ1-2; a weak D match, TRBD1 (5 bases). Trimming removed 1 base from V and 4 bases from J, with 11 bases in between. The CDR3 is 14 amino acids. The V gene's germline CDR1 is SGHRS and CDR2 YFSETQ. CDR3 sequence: CASSLNRGLYGYTF. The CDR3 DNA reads TGCGCCAGCAGCTTGAATAGGGGCCTCTATGGCTACACCTTC. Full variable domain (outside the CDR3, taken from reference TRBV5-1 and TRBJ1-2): KAGVTQTPRYLIKTRGQQVTLSCSPISGHRSVSWYQQTPGQGLQFLFEYFSETQRNKGNFPGRFSGRQFSNSRSEMNVSTLELGDSALYLCASSLNRGLYGYTFGSGTRLTVV.

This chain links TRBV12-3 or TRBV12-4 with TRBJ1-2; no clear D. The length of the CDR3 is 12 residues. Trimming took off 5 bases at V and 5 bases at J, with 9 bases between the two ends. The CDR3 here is CASSARVYGYTF. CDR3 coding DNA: TGTGCCAGCAGTGCAAGGGTTTATGGCTACACCTTC.

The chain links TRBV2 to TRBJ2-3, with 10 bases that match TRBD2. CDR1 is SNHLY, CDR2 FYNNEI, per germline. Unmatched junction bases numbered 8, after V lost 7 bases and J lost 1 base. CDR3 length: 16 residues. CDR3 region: CASKLLAGPRTDTQYF. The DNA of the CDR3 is TGTGCCAGCAAGTTACTAGCGGGACCACGCACAGATACGCAGTATTTT.

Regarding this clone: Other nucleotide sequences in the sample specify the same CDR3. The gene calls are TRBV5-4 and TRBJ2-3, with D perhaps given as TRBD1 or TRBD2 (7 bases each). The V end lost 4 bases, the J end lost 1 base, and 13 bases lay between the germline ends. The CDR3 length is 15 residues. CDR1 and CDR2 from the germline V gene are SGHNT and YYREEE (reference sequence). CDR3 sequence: CASSLGGTGTDTQYF. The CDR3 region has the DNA TGTGCCAGCAGCCTGGGAGGGACAGGCACAGATACGCAGTATTTT.

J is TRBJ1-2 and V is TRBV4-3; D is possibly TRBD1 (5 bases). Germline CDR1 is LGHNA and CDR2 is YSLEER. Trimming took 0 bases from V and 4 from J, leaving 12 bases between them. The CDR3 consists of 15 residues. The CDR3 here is CASSQDRRGGYGYTF. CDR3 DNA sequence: TGCGCCAGCAGCCAAGATAGGAGGGGTGGCTATGGCTACACCTTC.

In DNA, the CDR3 is TGTGCCAGCAGCTACAGGGGTCCCTACGAGCAGTACTTC. It specifies CASSYRGPYEQYF. The chain has TRBV7-2 and TRBJ2-7, with TRBD1 matching over 7 bases. Germline V gives CDR1 SGHTA, CDR2 FQGNSA. Losses at the gene ends were 4 bases for V and 2 bases for J; bases not matched to a gene: 2. The CDR3 is 13 residues long.

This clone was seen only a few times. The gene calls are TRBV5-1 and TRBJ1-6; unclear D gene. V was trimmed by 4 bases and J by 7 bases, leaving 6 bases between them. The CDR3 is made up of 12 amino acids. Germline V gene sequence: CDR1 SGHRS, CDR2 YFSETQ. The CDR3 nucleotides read TGCGCCAGCAGCCGAGAGAATTCACCCCTCCACTTT. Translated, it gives CASSRENSPLHF.

The CDR3 DNA reads TGTGCCAGCATCCCCGGGGGTTCTTTAGATACGCAGTATTTT. It translates to CASIPGGSLDTQYF. J is TRBJ2-3 and V is TRBV11-2; a possible D gene is TRBD2 (6 bases). Looked up from germline, CDR1 is SGHAT and CDR2 is FQNNGV. This CDR3 has 14 residues. Trimming shortened V by 7 bases and J by 5 bases, and 16 bases separated the two germline ends.

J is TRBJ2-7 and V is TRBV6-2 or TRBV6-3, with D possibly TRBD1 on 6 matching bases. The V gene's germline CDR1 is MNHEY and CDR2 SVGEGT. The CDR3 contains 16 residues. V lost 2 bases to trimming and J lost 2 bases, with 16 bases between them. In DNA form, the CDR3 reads TGTGCCAGCAGTTACAGCTCTCAGGGGCTACCCTACGAGCAGTACTTC. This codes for CASSYSSQGLPYEQYF.

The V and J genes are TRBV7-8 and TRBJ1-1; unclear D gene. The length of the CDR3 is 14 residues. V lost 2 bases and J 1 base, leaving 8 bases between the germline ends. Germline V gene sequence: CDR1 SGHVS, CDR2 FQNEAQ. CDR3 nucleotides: TGTGCCAGCAGCTTACGCGCGGGGAACACTGAAGCTTTCTTT. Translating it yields CASSLRAGNTEAFF.

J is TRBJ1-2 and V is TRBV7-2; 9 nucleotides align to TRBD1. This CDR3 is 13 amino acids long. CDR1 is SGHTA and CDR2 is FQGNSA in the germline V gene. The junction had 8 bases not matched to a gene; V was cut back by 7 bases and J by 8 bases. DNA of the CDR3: TGTGCCAGCACCTCCCGGACAGGGGCAGGCTACACCTTC. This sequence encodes CASTSRTGAGYTF.

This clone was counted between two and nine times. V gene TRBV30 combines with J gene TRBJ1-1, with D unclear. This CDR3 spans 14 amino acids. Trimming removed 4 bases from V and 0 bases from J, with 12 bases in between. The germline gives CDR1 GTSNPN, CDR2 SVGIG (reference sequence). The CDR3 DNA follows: TGTGCCTGGACCTCGTTTGAGATGAACACTGAAGCTTTCTTT. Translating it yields CAWTSFEMNTEAFF.

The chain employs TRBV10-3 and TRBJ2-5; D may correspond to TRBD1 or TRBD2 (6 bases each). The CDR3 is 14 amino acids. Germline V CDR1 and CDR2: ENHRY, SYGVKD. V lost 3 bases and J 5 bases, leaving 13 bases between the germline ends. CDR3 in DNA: TGTGCCATCAGTGAAACTGGAGGGGGGGAGACCCAGTACTTC. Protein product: CAISETGGGETQYF.

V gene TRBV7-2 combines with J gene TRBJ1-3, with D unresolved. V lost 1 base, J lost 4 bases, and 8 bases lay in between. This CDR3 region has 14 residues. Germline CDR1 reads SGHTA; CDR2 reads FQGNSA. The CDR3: CASSLVGTGNTIYF. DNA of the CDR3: TGTGCCAGCAGCTTAGTGGGAACGGGAAACACCATATATTTT.

CDR3 loop: CAWNSLAGPLYNEQFF. As DNA, the CDR3 is TGTGCCTGGAATTCGCTAGCGGGGCCCCTCTACAATGAGCAGTTCTTC. The chain is built from TRBV30 and TRBJ2-1; 9 nucleotides match TRBD2. Germline trimming cut 4 bases from V and 3 bases from J; bases unmatched to any gene: 10. The CDR3 is 16 residues long. The germline V gene encodes CDR1 GTSNPN and CDR2 SVGIG (reference sequence).

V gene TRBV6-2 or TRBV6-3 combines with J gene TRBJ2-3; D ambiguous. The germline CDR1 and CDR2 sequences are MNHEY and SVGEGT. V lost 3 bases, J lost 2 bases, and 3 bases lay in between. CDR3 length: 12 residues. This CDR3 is CASSYPTDTQYF. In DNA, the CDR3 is TGTGCCAGCAGTTATCCCACAGATACGCAGTATTTT.

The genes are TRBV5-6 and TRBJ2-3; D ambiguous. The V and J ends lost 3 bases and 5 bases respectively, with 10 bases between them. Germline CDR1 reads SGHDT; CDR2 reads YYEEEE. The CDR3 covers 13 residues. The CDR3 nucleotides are TGTGCCAGCAGCTGGGTGGTTGGAGATACGCAGTATTTT. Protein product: CASSWVVGDTQYF.

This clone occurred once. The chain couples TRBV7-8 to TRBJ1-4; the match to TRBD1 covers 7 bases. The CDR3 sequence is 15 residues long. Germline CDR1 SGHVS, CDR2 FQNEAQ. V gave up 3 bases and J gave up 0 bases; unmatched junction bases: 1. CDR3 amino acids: CASSFQGATNEKLFF. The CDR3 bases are TGTGCCAGCAGCTTTCAGGGGGCAACTAATGAAAAACTGTTTTTT. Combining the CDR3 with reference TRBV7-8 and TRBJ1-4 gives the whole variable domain GAGVSQSPRYKVAKRGQDVALRCDPISGHVSLFWYQQALGQGPEFLTYFQNEAQLDKSGLPSDRFFAERPEGSVSTLKIQRTQQEDSAVYLCASSFQGATNEKLFFGSGTQLSVL.

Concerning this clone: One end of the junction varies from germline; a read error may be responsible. The CDR3 reads CASSIGNRHNGQFF. The CDR3 DNA reads TGTGCCAGTAGTATAGGTAACAGGCACAATGGGCAGTTCTTC. This chain uses TRBV19 with TRBJ2-1; TRBD1 might be the D (5 bases). This CDR3 has 14 residues. The germline V gene has CDR1 LNHDA and CDR2 SQIVND (reference sequence).

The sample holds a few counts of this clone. CDR3 sequence: CASSQLLAVGEQYF. CDR3 bases: TGCGCCAGCAGCCAACTTTTGGCGGTGGGGGAGCAGTACTTC. This chain connects TRBV5-1 to TRBJ2-7; D is undetermined. The CDR3 covers 14 residues. Trimming took 4 bases from V and 7 from J, leaving 18 bases between them. Germline lookup yields CDR1 SGHRS and CDR2 YFSETQ.

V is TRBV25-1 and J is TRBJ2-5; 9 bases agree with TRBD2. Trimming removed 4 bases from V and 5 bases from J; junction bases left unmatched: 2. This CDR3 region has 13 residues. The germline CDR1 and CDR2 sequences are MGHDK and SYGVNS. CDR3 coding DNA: TGTGCCAGCAGTGTTAGCGGGGGCGAGACCCAGTACTTC. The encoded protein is CASSVSGGETQYF.

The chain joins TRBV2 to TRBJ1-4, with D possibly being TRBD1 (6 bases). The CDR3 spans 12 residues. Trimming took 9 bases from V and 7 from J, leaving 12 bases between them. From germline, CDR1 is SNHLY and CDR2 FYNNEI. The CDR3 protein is CASKRGGEKLFF. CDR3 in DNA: TGTGCCAGTAAGAGAGGGGGTGAAAAACTGTTTTTT.